Below, 2 T cell receptor beta chains from the same sample are listed, as sequenced in a study of T cell responses to AZD1222 COVID-19 vaccine. The data were produced by immunoSEQ multiplex PCR, yet TCRdb's version contains in-frame clones alone and is incomplete. The sample has roughly 190,000 clones; roughly 90% are singletons. The input for sequencing was peripheral blood, taken on day 0 of AZD1222 vaccination. Receptors originate from an adult in good health.

This clone has just one count. The gene calls are TRBV7-9 and TRBJ1-4; D call uncertain. The CDR3 is made up of 14 amino acids. V shed 4 bases and J shed 5 bases, with 11 bases lying between them. Germline V gene data show CDR1 as SEHNR and CDR2 as FQNEAQ (reference sequence). Here the CDR3 reads CASSSPTWNEKLFF. CDR3 sequence (DNA): TGTGCCAGCAGCTCACCGACTTGGAATGAAAAACTGTTTTTT.

The rearrangement uses TRBV7-3 and TRBJ2-1; 8 positions match TRBD2. The CDR3 is 15 amino acids. V shed 1 base, J shed 7 bases, and the junction held 6 bases outside the gene matches. Looked up from germline, CDR1 is SGHTA and CDR2 is FQGTGA. The CDR3 sequence is CASSLMSGGKNEQFF. In nucleotides, the CDR3 is TGTGCCAGCAGCTTAATGAGCGGGGGTAAGAATGAGCAGTTCTTC.